This T cell receptor beta chain was obtained from a study of blood T cell repertoires in COVID-19. On the study more broadly: The cDNA or gDNA used as material had been derived from T cells, B-cell-depleted T cells, or PBMCs.

As handled by the study authors: Reference gene primer amplification gave estimated nucleated cell counts. Sequencing was performed with immunoSEQ multiplex PCR; in TCRdb, only in-frame clones are kept and a portion is missing. The DNA was the basis for D and trimming; V, J and clone size are from that table. Here the sample spans under 300,000 clones, 70% to 85% being singletons. The CDR3 covers 12 residues. With 4 bases removed from V and 4 bases from J, the gap between germline ends came to 7 bases. The germline V gene encodes CDR1 SEHNR and CDR2 FQNEAQ (reference sequence). The J gene is TRBJ1-1, the V gene TRBV7-9; D not certain. The sample consisted of peripheral blood. The clonotype comes from a woman aged 40 to 50 with active or convalescent COVID-19. The DNA of the CDR3 is TGTGCCAGCAGCTCGCGGGCCACTGAAGCTTTCTTT. This sequence encodes CASSSRATEAFF.